These 11 T cell receptor beta chains came from one sample sequenced in a study of esophageal squamous cell carcinoma tumors. Amplification combined a P20EA primer and a TCR alpha or TCR beta constant-region primer, then a nested second PCR used CA2 or CB2. A polyT18-containing BSL-18E primer started reverse transcription before unbiased adaptor ligation RT-PCR amplified the TCR genes. TCRdb reprocessed the 5' RACE reads via MiXCR and lists one record per CDR3 protein. Found here are over 5,000 distinct CDR3 sequences, around a fifth of them singletons; the top ten hold around 30%. The sequenced material came from tumor tissue. The source of these receptors is a man aged 45-85 years with esophageal squamous cell carcinoma.

This chain links TRBV19 with TRBJ2-1; tentatively, D is TRBD2 (6 bases). V shed 1 base and J shed 10 bases, with 17 bases lying between them. CDR1 is LNHDA and CDR2 is SQIVND in the germline V gene (reference sequence). The CDR3 is made up of 15 amino acids. The DNA for the CDR3 is TGTGCCAGTAGTATAGCGGGGGTCGGGGGTGGCGAGCAGTTCTTC. It yields the protein CASSIAGVGGGEQFF.

By sample fraction, this clonotype is medium-sized (0.01 to 0.1%). The chain uses TRBV28 and TRBJ1-1; 7 bases align to TRBD1. CDR3 length: 14 amino acids. J gave up 10 bases and V 4 bases, and 12 bases lay outside the gene matches. Germline values: CDR1 MDHEN, CDR2 SYDVKM. Written as DNA, the CDR3 is TGTGCCAGCAGTTCCGCAGGGGGGGGAACGCCAGCTTTCTTT. This sequence encodes CASSSAGGGTPAFF.

Comment on this clonotype: A much larger clonotype is one base distant, so this may be a read error. V gene TRBV6-5 combines with J gene TRBJ1-6; a possible D gene is TRBD1 (6 bases). Germline V gene lookup returns CDR1 MNHEY and CDR2 SVGAGI. CDR3 length: 18 amino acids. The CDR3 sequence is CASSAISKGHLDNSPRHF. DNA of the CDR3: TGTGCCAGCAGCGCGATATCGAAGGGACACCTAGATAATTCACCCCGCCACTTT.

This clonotype was seen just once. The J gene is TRBJ2-1, the V gene TRBV3-1; unclear D gene. The CDR3 runs to 13 residues. Germline loops: CDR1 LGHDT, CDR2 YNNKEL (reference sequence). Deletions cut 3 bases from V and 4 bases from J, with 7 bases between. CDR3 sequence: CASSQSGYNEQFF. In DNA, the CDR3 is TGTGCCAGCAGCCAGAGTGGTTACAATGAGCAGTTCTTC.

The rearrangement uses TRBV5-4 and TRBJ2-3; D is ambiguous. There are 15 residues in the CDR3. Trimming left V 0 bases short and J 0 bases short, with 8 bases between. Germline assignment: CDR1 SGHNT and CDR2 YYREEE (reference sequence). The CDR3 coding sequence is TGTGCCAGCAGCTTGGAGGCGGCTAGCACAGATACGCAGTATTTT. Its translation: CASSLEAASTDTQYF. The full variable domain, in which reference TRBV5-4 and TRBJ2-3 provide the parts outside the CDR3, is ETGVTQSPTHLIKTRGQQVTLRCSSQSGHNTVSWYQQALGQGPQFIFQYYREEENGRGNFPPRFSGLQFPNYSSELNVNALELDDSALYLCASSLEAASTDTQYFGPGTRLTVL.

This clonotype was observed a few times. V and J are TRBV4-1 and TRBJ2-7; 11 bases align to TRBD2. V shed 0 bases, J shed 7 bases, and the junction held 14 bases outside the gene matches. Germline CDR1 is MGHRA and CDR2 is YSYEKL. The CDR3 runs to 18 residues. The CDR3: CASSQDQTRLAGGGEQYF. The DNA of the CDR3 is TGCGCCAGCAGCCAAGATCAAACTCGGCTAGCGGGAGGAGGGGAGCAGTACTTC.

The count of this clonotype is one. This could be a read error, since a much larger clone is one nucleotide away. The chain couples TRBV9 to TRBJ1-2; D remains ambiguous. CDR1 is SGDLS, CDR2 YYNGEE, per germline. The CDR3 has 12 residues. Between the trimmed V and J ends, which lost 4 bases and 12 bases, there was a span of 16 bases. The CDR3 DNA reads as TGTGCCAGCAGCTTCTCGGGTGGAGGCGACACCTTC. Its translation is CASSFSGGGDTF.

This clonotype is judged large (0.1 to 1%). The V gene is TRBV5-4, the J gene TRBJ2-5, with a tentative D call TRBD2 (7 bases). V dropped 3 bases and J dropped 2 bases, with 11 bases sitting between them. The CDR3 is made up of 14 amino acids. Germline lookup yields CDR1 SGHNT and CDR2 YYREEE (reference sequence). The CDR3 DNA reads as TGTGCCAGCAGCTCGGGGAGGGGGCAAGAGACCCAGTACTTC. It encodes CASSSGRGQETQYF.

The table lists this clonotype with a count of one. The junction and the germline gene differ at one end; a read error may be behind it. V usage is TRBV27 and J usage is TRBJ1-4; TRBD1 agrees at 9 bases. Germline CDR1 MNHEY, CDR2 SMNVEV (reference sequence). This CDR3 is 20 amino acids long. CDR3 in amino acids: CASSSSARDRVKRSSEKRFF. The CDR3 DNA sequence: TGTGCCAGCAGCTCATCCGCCCGGGACAGGGTAAAAAGAAGTAGCGAAAAACGGTTTTTT.

This clonotype was seen repeatedly, ten times or more. V and J are TRBV20-1 and TRBJ1-6; unclear D gene. Germline CDR1 reads DFQATT; CDR2 reads SNEGSKA (reference sequence). This CDR3 is 13 amino acids long. The V and J ends lost 0 bases and 9 bases respectively, with 9 bases between them. CDR3 amino acids: CSAREGPGSPLHF. CDR3 nucleotides: TGCAGTGCTAGAGAAGGACCCGGTTCACCCCTCCACTTT.

Regarding this clonotype: A much bigger clone sits one base away, suggesting this may be a read error. The chain's CDR3 is CAWSSQGNPNWPQHF. The CDR3 DNA reads TGTGCCTGGAGTTCACAGGGAAACCCCAATTGGCCCCAGCATTTT. The chain uses TRBV30 and TRBJ1-5; TRBD1 is a possible D gene (6 bases). Trimming removed 2 bases at V and 9 bases at J, with 20 bases between. CDR3 length: 15 amino acids. Germline lookup yields CDR1 GTSNPN and CDR2 SVGIG (reference sequence).